These T cell receptor beta chains were read from a single sample in a study of control samples from healthy donors and cancer patients. Using immunoSEQ multiplex PCR, the repertoire was profiled, and TCRdb retains in-frame clones only, with some absent. The sample lists approximately 90,000 clones, about nine tenths seen once, with approximately 21% in the top ten. Sequenced input: blood. All receptors come from a man aged 30 to 45 in good health. The CDR3 runs from the conserved cysteine through the conserved F or W. The order of the fields is CDR3 DNA, CDR3 protein, V gene, clone size, D gene, J gene. A D gene is named only where the DNA matches it firmly. Some rows have no size entry. The others give once, few or many, or a class for an expanded clone.

CDR3 DNA: TGTGCCTCCGCGGGGGCGAACACTGAAGCTTTCTTT; CDR3 protein: CASAGANTEAFF; V gene: TRBV19; clone size: NA; D gene: NA; J gene: TRBJ1-1
CDR3 DNA: TGTGCCAGCAGCTCACAGGGGAACACCGGGGAGCTGTTTTTT; CDR3 protein: CASSSQGNTGELFF; V gene: TRBV5-8; clone size: NA; D gene: NA; J gene: TRBJ2-2
CDR3 DNA: TGTGCCACCAGTGATCCCAGACAGGGGGCAAGTCAGCCCCAGCATTTT; CDR3 protein: CATSDPRQGASQPQHF; V gene: TRBV24-1; clone size: NA; D gene: TRBD1; J gene: TRBJ1-5
CDR3 DNA: TGTGCCTGGGGGGAAGAGACCCAGTACTTC; CDR3 protein: CAWGEETQYF; V gene: TRBV30; clone size: NA; D gene: NA; J gene: TRBJ2-5
CDR3 DNA: TGTGCCAGCAGGTTTGGGGCCAACGTCCTGACTTTC; CDR3 protein: CASRFGANVLTF; V gene: TRBV12-3/TRBV12-4; clone size: NA; D gene: NA; J gene: TRBJ2-6
CDR3 DNA: TGTGCCAGCAGTGAACGAGGACCAAAGGGCAATCAGCCCCAGCATTTT; CDR3 protein: CASSERGPKGNQPQHF; V gene: TRBV6-1; clone size: NA; D gene: NA; J gene: TRBJ1-5
CDR3 DNA: TGTGCCAGCAGTGAAGCAGGGCGTTACAATGAGCAGTTCTTC; CDR3 protein: CASSEAGRYNEQFF; V gene: TRBV2; clone size: NA; D gene: NA; J gene: TRBJ2-1
CDR3 DNA: TGTGCCACCAGGGCCGGGGTAGCGGGCACAGATACGCAGTATTTT; CDR3 protein: CATRAGVAGTDTQYF; V gene: TRBV24-1; clone size: NA; D gene: NA; J gene: TRBJ2-3
CDR3 DNA: TGTGCCACCAGCAGTGGGGGGACGGACAACTATGGCTACACCTTC; CDR3 protein: CATSSGGTDNYGYTF; V gene: TRBV15; clone size: NA; D gene: NA; J gene: TRBJ1-2
CDR3 DNA: TGTGCCTGGAGTCAGGGGGGATCCACTGAAGCTTTCTTT; CDR3 protein: CAWSQGGSTEAFF; V gene: TRBV30; clone size: NA; D gene: TRBD1; J gene: TRBJ1-1
CDR3 DNA: TGTGCCAGTACCTACCAATGGGCGAACTATGGCTACACCTTC; CDR3 protein: CASTYQWANYGYTF; V gene: TRBV19; clone size: NA; D gene: NA; J gene: TRBJ1-2
CDR3 DNA: TGTGCCAGCAGTCCCACCCCCTTGGCCGAGCAGTACTTC; CDR3 protein: CASSPTPLAEQYF; V gene: TRBV27; clone size: NA; D gene: NA; J gene: TRBJ2-7
CDR3 DNA: TGTGCCAGCAGTCACAGGGGAATCAATCAGCCCCAGCATTTT; CDR3 protein: CASSHRGINQPQHF; V gene: TRBV7-8; clone size: once; D gene: TRBD1; J gene: TRBJ1-5
CDR3 DNA: TGTGCCAGCAGCAGGGGGATTCGGAATGGCTACACCTTC; CDR3 protein: CASSRGIRNGYTF; V gene: TRBV12-3/TRBV12-4; clone size: once; D gene: TRBD1; J gene: TRBJ1-2
CDR3 DNA: TGTGCCAGTAGTTACGGGGGAGCCTACGAGCAGTACTTC; CDR3 protein: CASSYGGAYEQYF; V gene: TRBV19; clone size: NA; D gene: NA; J gene: TRBJ2-7
CDR3 DNA: TGTGCCAGTAGTATCCGGGCCCTGAACACTGAAGCTTTCTTT; CDR3 protein: CASSIRALNTEAFF; V gene: TRBV19; clone size: NA; D gene: NA; J gene: TRBJ1-1
CDR3 DNA: TGTGCCAGCAGCCACACGGGACTAGCGGGGCTCGATGAGCAGTTCTTC; CDR3 protein: CASSHTGLAGLDEQFF; V gene: TRBV4-2; clone size: NA; D gene: TRBD2; J gene: TRBJ2-1
CDR3 DNA: TGTGCCAGCAGCTTGGGAGGGCAAAACTATGGCTACACCTTC; CDR3 protein: CASSLGGQNYGYTF; V gene: TRBV5-4; clone size: NA; D gene: NA; J gene: TRBJ1-2
CDR3 DNA: TGCGCCAGCAGGGTGGGCTCCGGCGCGAACACTGAAGCTTTCTTT; CDR3 protein: CASRVGSGANTEAFF; V gene: TRBV5-1; clone size: NA; D gene: NA; J gene: TRBJ1-1
CDR3 DNA: TGTGCCAGCGAGGGCCCCACAGATACGCAGTATTTT; CDR3 protein: CASEGPTDTQYF; V gene: TRBV12-3/TRBV12-4; clone size: medium-sized; D gene: NA; J gene: TRBJ2-3
CDR3 DNA: TGCGCCAGCAGCTTGACGGGGGATGGCTATGGCTACACCTTC; CDR3 protein: CASSLTGDGYGYTF; V gene: TRBV5-1; clone size: NA; D gene: NA; J gene: TRBJ1-2
CDR3 DNA: TGTGTCAGCAGCCAAGAAGGGTTGGGCAGGGACATTCAGTACTTC; CDR3 protein: CVSSQEGLGRDIQYF; V gene: TRBV3-1/TRBV3-2; clone size: NA; D gene: NA; J gene: TRBJ2-4
CDR3 DNA: TGCGCCAGCAGCTTGGGGGGGACGATCACTGAAGCTTTCTTT; CDR3 protein: CASSLGGTITEAFF; V gene: TRBV5-1; clone size: NA; D gene: NA; J gene: TRBJ1-1
CDR3 DNA: TGTGCCAGCAGCTTGGTGGGCGGAAACACTGAAGCTTTCTTT; CDR3 protein: CASSLVGGNTEAFF; V gene: TRBV7-9; clone size: NA; D gene: NA; J gene: TRBJ1-1
CDR3 DNA: TGTGCCAGTGGGGACAGGCCAGACACCGGGGAGCTGTTTTTT; CDR3 protein: CASGDRPDTGELFF; V gene: TRBV7-8; clone size: NA; D gene: TRBD1; J gene: TRBJ2-2
CDR3 DNA: TGCAGCGTTGAAGTAAGGACAGGGAACACTGAAGCTTTCTTT; CDR3 protein: CSVEVRTGNTEAFF; V gene: TRBV29-1; clone size: NA; D gene: TRBD1; J gene: TRBJ1-1
CDR3 DNA: TGTGCCAGTAGTATGGTGACAGGCCTCAATTCACCCCTCCACTTT; CDR3 protein: CASSMVTGLNSPLHF; V gene: TRBV19; clone size: NA; D gene: NA; J gene: TRBJ1-6
CDR3 DNA: TGTGCCAGCAGGGACTGGGGCACAGATACGCAGTATTTT; CDR3 protein: CASRDWGTDTQYF; V gene: TRBV6-5; clone size: NA; D gene: NA; J gene: TRBJ2-3
CDR3 DNA: TGTGCCAGCAGCTGGACCAAAAGTGATCATGAGCAGTTCTTC; CDR3 protein: CASSWTKSDHEQFF; V gene: TRBV5-4; clone size: NA; D gene: NA; J gene: TRBJ2-1
CDR3 DNA: TGTGCCAGCAGCTTTACAGGGGACAATCAGCCCCAGCATTTT; CDR3 protein: CASSFTGDNQPQHF; V gene: TRBV7-9; clone size: NA; D gene: TRBD1; J gene: TRBJ1-5
CDR3 DNA: TGTGCCAGTAGTGACAGCCGAAATGAAAAACTGTTTTTT; CDR3 protein: CASSDSRNEKLFF; V gene: TRBV19; clone size: NA; D gene: NA; J gene: TRBJ1-4
CDR3 DNA: TGTGCCAGCAGCTTCAGTCCCTCTGGGGCCAACGTCCTGACTTTC; CDR3 protein: CASSFSPSGANVLTF; V gene: TRBV7-2; clone size: NA; D gene: NA; J gene: TRBJ2-6
CDR3 DNA: TGTGCCACCAGTGATACCGCAGGGGACCAAGAGACCCAGTACTTC; CDR3 protein: CATSDTAGDQETQYF; V gene: TRBV24-1; clone size: NA; D gene: NA; J gene: TRBJ2-5
CDR3 DNA: TGTGCCAGCAGCCGGGACAGGGGCCGAGTCACAGATACGCAGTATTTT; CDR3 protein: CASSRDRGRVTDTQYF; V gene: TRBV7-6; clone size: once; D gene: TRBD1; J gene: TRBJ2-3
CDR3 DNA: TGTGCCTGGAGTGAACCGGGGAACTATGGCTACACCTTC; CDR3 protein: CAWSEPGNYGYTF; V gene: TRBV30; clone size: NA; D gene: NA; J gene: TRBJ1-2
CDR3 DNA: TGTGCCAGCAGTTTATACGGGCCTGGGGGGGCGGATGGCTACACCTTC; CDR3 protein: CASSLYGPGGADGYTF; V gene: TRBV27; clone size: NA; D gene: NA; J gene: TRBJ1-2